This entry lists 6 T cell receptor beta chains sequenced from one sample in a study of blood T cell repertoires in COVID-19 (TCRdb year 2020). The library was prepared using the immunoSEQ multiplex PCR assay. TCRdb provides this immuneACCESS table in a form limited to in-frame rearrangements. Some clones are lacking; in checked studies, under half of them reflect an unresolved V gene, and why the rest are absent is not known. Across this sample there are about 82,000 clones, with about 78% seen only once. The ten top clones hold around 34% of the sample. Material: peripheral blood. The source is a man aged 55-75 years with COVID-19, enrolled during active disease.

This clone was observed once. The chain couples TRBV5-1 to TRBJ2-1; 7 bases map to TRBD2. Germline assignment: CDR1 SGHRS and CDR2 YFSETQ. The CDR3 has 14 amino acids. With 3 bases clipped from V and 1 base from J, the junction kept 1 base outside the gene matches. The CDR3 loop reads CASSWGLSYNEQFF. The CDR3 DNA reads as TGCGCCAGCAGCTGGGGACTATCCTACAATGAGCAGTTCTTC.

This clone came up a few times. This chain uses TRBV4-1 with TRBJ1-4, with D tentatively TRBD1 (5 bases). Germline CDR1 reads MGHRA; CDR2 reads YSYEKL. Trimming left V 2 bases short and J 7 bases short, with 17 bases between. The CDR3 spans 16 residues. For the CDR3, the DNA is TGCGCCAGCAGCCAAAAGGGTCAGGGCCTGGGTGAAAAACTGTTTTTT. The encoded protein is CASSQKGQGLGEKLFF.

The chain couples TRBV5-1 to TRBJ2-3; D is uncertain. In germline, CDR1 is SGHRS, CDR2 YFSETQ. The length of the CDR3 is 12 residues. The germline V and J ends were trimmed by 3 bases and 5 bases, with 7 bases remaining between them. CDR3 bases: TGCGCCAGCAGCTCCGATAGAGATACGCAGTATTTT. As protein: CASSSDRDTQYF.

The J gene is TRBJ2-1, the V gene TRBV5-1; 8 bases are a match to TRBD1. CDR1 is SGHRS and CDR2 is YFSETQ in the germline V gene. V shed 5 bases and J 8 bases; nucleotides not matched to a gene: 6. The CDR3 runs 13 residues. The CDR3 sequence: CASSQTGADEQFF. CDR3 DNA: TGCGCCAGCAGTCAGACAGGGGCAGATGAGCAGTTCTTC. The full variable domain, with the rest looked up from reference TRBV5-1 and TRBJ2-1, is KAGVTQTPRYLIKTRGQQVTLSCSPISGHRSVSWYQQTPGQGLQFLFEYFSETQRNKGNFPGRFSGRQFSNSRSEMNVSTLELGDSALYLCASSQTGADEQFFGPGTRLTVL.

The chain has TRBV2 and TRBJ2-7, with 7 bases aligning to TRBD1. The CDR3 has 15 residues. Germline V gives CDR1 SNHLY, CDR2 FYNNEI. After removal of 0 bases from V and 6 bases from J, the junction contained 8 bases not matched to a gene. The CDR3 sequence is CASSEAAGTVPEQYF. CDR3 DNA: TGTGCCAGCAGTGAAGCGGCCGGGACAGTCCCCGAGCAGTACTTC.

This rearrangement joins TRBV4-2 to TRBJ1-4; D uncertain. The CDR3 extends over 14 amino acids. Germline V CDR1 and CDR2: LGHNA, YNFKEQ. Trimming removed 4 bases from V and 6 bases from J, with 12 bases in between. The CDR3: CASSRGGLDEKLFF. CDR3 bases: TGTGCCAGCAGCCGGGGAGGGTTGGATGAAAAACTGTTTTTT.